The subject of this entry is one TCR beta chain. The entry originates in a study of control samples from healthy donors and cancer patients. The repertoire was sequenced with immunoSEQ multiplex PCR; TCRdb's copy has only in-frame clones and lacks some. Among roughly 14,000 clones listed, about 72% were seen once. The CDR3 length is 16 residues. Trimming pared 0 bases from V and 4 bases from J, leaving 13 bases between. Germline CDR1 and CDR2: LGHNA and YSLEER. The sequence was collected from a female donor with lung cancer. The specimen was formalin-fixed, paraffin-embedded tissue. This chain uses TRBV4-3 with TRBJ1-3; D may be TRBD1 (6 bases). CDR3 protein: CASSQEGGSSGNTIYF. In nucleotides, the CDR3 is TGCGCCAGCAGCCAAGAAGGGGGGAGCTCCGGAAACACCATATATTTT.